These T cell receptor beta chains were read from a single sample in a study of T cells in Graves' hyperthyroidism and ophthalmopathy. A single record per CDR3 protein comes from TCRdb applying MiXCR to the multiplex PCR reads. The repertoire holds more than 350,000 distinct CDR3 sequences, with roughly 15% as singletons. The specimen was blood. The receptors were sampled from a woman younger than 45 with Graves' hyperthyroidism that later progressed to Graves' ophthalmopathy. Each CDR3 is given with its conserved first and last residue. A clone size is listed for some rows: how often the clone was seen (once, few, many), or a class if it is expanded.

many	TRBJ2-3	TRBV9	CASSPSTSGTSDTQYF
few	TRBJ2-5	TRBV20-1	CSAKGQGEETQYF
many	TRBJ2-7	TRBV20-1	CTARYPLSYEQYF
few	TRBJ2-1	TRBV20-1	CSARDVSGGANEQFF
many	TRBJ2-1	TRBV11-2	CASSLETSWTYNEQFF
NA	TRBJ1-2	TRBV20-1	CSASPLRVGALNYGYTF
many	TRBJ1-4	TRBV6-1	CASSGQGGEKLFF
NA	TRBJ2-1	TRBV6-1	CASGRGTSSYNEQFF
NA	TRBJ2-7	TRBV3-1	CASRRQGDWKQYF
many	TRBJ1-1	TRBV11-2	CASSADPGDEAFF
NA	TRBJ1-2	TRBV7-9	CASSSAGDNYGYTF
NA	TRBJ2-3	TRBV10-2	CASGDARLARDKDTQYF
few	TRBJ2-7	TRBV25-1	CASSLPGVGEQYF
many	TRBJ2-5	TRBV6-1	CASILSGGAGETQYF
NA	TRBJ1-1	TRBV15	CATSRDLRKAFF
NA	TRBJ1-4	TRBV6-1	CASSPGTGGREKLFF
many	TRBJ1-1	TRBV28	CASSLNNAMNTEAFF
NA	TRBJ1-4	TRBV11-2	CVSSLTQGRGREKLFF
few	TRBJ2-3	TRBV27	CASSGTRVSTDTQYF
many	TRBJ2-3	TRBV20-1	CSAYLPGQERTDTQYF